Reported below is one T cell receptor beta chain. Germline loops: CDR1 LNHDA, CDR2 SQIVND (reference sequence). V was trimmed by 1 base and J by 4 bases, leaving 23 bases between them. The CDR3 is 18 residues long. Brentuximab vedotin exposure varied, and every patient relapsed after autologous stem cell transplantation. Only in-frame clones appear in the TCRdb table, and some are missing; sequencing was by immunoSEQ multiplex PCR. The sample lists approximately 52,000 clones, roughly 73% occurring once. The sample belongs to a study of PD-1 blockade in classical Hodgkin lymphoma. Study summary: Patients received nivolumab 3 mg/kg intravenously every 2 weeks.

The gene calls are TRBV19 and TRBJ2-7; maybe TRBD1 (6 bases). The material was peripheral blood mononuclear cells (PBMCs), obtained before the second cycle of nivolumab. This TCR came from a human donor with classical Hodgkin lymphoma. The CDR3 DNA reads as TGTGCCAGTAGTATAGTCAGAGGCCCCAGGGGACATCTTTACGAGCAGTACTTC. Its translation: CASSIVRGPRGHLYEQYF.